What follows are 21 T cell receptor beta chains derived from one specimen sequenced in a study of blood T cell repertoires in COVID-19. Sequencing was performed with immunoSEQ multiplex PCR; in TCRdb, only in-frame clones are kept and a portion is missing. The sample contains approximately 170,000 clones, 84% of which appear only once. Input material: PBMCs or T cells enriched from blood (not recorded which). The receptor source for this set is a woman aged 45-60 years who had recovered from COVID-19.

This rearrangement joins TRBV10-3 to TRBJ1-1, with 9 nucleotides matching TRBD1. V trimming: 3 bases; J trimming: 4 bases; junction bases outside the gene matches: 9. The CDR3 spans 16 residues. Germline V gene lookup returns CDR1 ENHRY and CDR2 SYGVKD. Here the CDR3 DNA reads TGTGCCATCAGTGACCGGACAGGGGCTTACCCCACTGAAGCTTTCTTT. It translates to CAISDRTGAYPTEAFF.

V gene TRBV19 combines with J gene TRBJ1-2; possible D gene TRBD1, 5 bases. The CDR3 has 12 residues. Trimming pared 6 bases from V and 2 bases from J, leaving 7 bases between. The germline CDR1 and CDR2 sequences are LNHDA and SQIVND (reference sequence). The CDR3 loop reads CASRAGNYGYTF. DNA of the CDR3: TGTGCCAGTAGGGCAGGGAACTATGGCTACACCTTC.

This clone was found once. V usage is TRBV6-5 and J usage is TRBJ2-7, with 9 bases identical to TRBD2. This CDR3 is built from 13 residues. Germline CDR1 is MNHEY and CDR2 is SVGAGI. V lost 11 bases and J lost 1; bases outside the gene matches: 6. In DNA form, the CDR3 reads TGTGCCGTCAGGGCGGGGGGGTCCTACGAGCAGTACTTC. Amino acids: CAVRAGGSYEQYF.

The chain couples TRBV6-6 to TRBJ1-5, with D possibly TRBD1 on 5 matching bases. CDR3 length equals 17 residues. The V end lost 5 bases, the J end lost 3 bases, and 20 bases lay between the germline ends. Germline-derived CDR1 and CDR2 are MNHNY and SVGAGI (reference sequence). In DNA, the CDR3 is TGTGCCAGCAGTCTCCCCCTTCATAGGACAATCAATCAGCCCCAGCATTTT. Its translation is CASSLPLHRTINQPQHF.

A note on this clone: The same CDR3 is also encoded by other DNA sequences in this sample. The chain joins TRBV19 to TRBJ1-1, with D perhaps TRBD1 (5 bases). This CDR3 has 15 amino acids. Germline-derived CDR1 and CDR2 are LNHDA and SQIVND (reference sequence). Deletions cut 5 bases from V and 4 bases from J, with 17 bases between. CDR3 in DNA: TGTGCCAGTAGTCCCGGGCGGGGACTAGGCACTGAAGCTTTCTTT. This sequence encodes CASSPGRGLGTEAFF.

This clone came up a few times. CDR3 DNA sequence: TGCGCCAGCAGCCCTCGGACAGGCGAGAACTATGGCTACACCTTC. Amino acids: CASSPRTGENYGYTF. The gene calls are TRBV4-3 and TRBJ1-2, with 7 bases fitting TRBD1. Germline CDR1 LGHNA, CDR2 YSLEER. The V and J ends lost 4 bases and 2 bases, in that order; junction bases with no gene match: 7. The CDR3 has 15 amino acids.

J is TRBJ1-1 and V is TRBV7-9, with no clear D. The CDR3 covers 13 residues. Per the germline V gene, CDR1 is SEHNR and CDR2 is FQNEAQ (reference sequence). Trimming left V 5 bases short and J 5 bases short, with 12 bases between. The CDR3 loop is CASSPLGSTEAFF. The CDR3 coding sequence is TGTGCCAGCAGCCCCTTGGGGAGTACTGAAGCTTTCTTT.

This clone showed up just once. The gene calls are TRBV7-9 and TRBJ2-7; weak D call: TRBD2 (6 bases). Trimming took off 4 bases at V and 4 bases at J, with 14 bases between the two ends. The CDR3 is 14 residues long. Germline CDR1 is SEHNR and CDR2 is FQNEAQ (reference sequence). The CDR3 nucleotides read TGTGCCAGCAGCTCCTCTGGGGGAGGTTACGAGCAGTACTTC. Its protein is CASSSSGGGYEQYF.

Concerning this clone: Other nucleotide sequences from this sample produce the same CDR3. This chain joins TRBV28 and TRBJ1-5; no reliable D call. Trimming took off 3 bases at V and 2 bases at J, with 5 bases between the two ends. The CDR3 has 13 residues. The germline gives CDR1 MDHEN, CDR2 SYDVKM. The CDR3 region has the DNA TGTGCCAGCAGTTTTAGTGGCAATCAGCCCCAGCATTTT. Translated, it gives CASSFSGNQPQHF.

V usage is TRBV19 and J usage is TRBJ1-6; no definite D call. This CDR3 spans 14 amino acids. Germline CDR1 and CDR2: LNHDA and SQIVND (reference sequence). V shed 1 base and J shed 7 bases, with 8 bases lying between them. CDR3 protein: CASSIAPENSPLHF. In DNA form, the CDR3 reads TGTGCCAGTAGTATAGCCCCAGAAAATTCACCCCTCCACTTT.

V gene TRBV4-3 combines with J gene TRBJ2-1; the match to TRBD1 covers 12 bases. Germline trimming cut 1 base from V and 8 bases from J; bases unmatched to any gene: 6. Germline loops: CDR1 LGHNA, CDR2 YSLEER. The CDR3 has 16 amino acids. The CDR3 DNA sequence: TGCGCCAGCAGCCAAGGGGACAGGGGGCAGATCGATGAGCAGTTCTTC. Its protein is CASSQGDRGQIDEQFF.

The rearrangement joins TRBV6-5 to TRBJ1-2; TRBD1 matches at 7 bases. Germline lookup yields CDR1 MNHEY and CDR2 SVGAGI. CDR3 length: 15 amino acids. Trimming at V came to 4 bases and at J to 4 bases, leaving 9 bases not matched to a gene. DNA of the CDR3: TGTGCCAGCAGTTCCAAGAGGGGGCGCCCCTATGGCTACACCTTC. This codes for CASSSKRGRPYGYTF.

The chain employs TRBV7-8 and TRBJ1-1; D unclear. CDR1 is SGHVS and CDR2 is FQNEAQ in the germline V gene. Trimming stripped 4 bases from V and 1 base from J, with 7 bases between. The CDR3 sequence is 13 residues long. CDR3 sequence (DNA): TGTGCCAGCAGCTCCCGACAGAACACTGAAGCTTTCTTT. The encoded protein is CASSSRQNTEAFF.

The V and J genes are TRBV6-5 and TRBJ1-2, with D perhaps matching TRBD1 (5 bases). This CDR3 region has 13 residues. V lost 2 bases, J lost 6 bases, and 10 bases lay in between. Germline V gives CDR1 MNHEY, CDR2 SVGAGI. The CDR3 DNA reads TGTGCCAGCAGTTACGTCTCAGGGAATGGCTACACCTTC. Its translation is CASSYVSGNGYTF.

The chain uses TRBV7-9 and TRBJ1-2; D is ambiguous. The CDR3 consists of 12 residues. Germline-derived CDR1 and CDR2 are SEHNR and FQNEAQ (reference sequence). The V gene lost 3 bases and the J gene lost 8 bases, with 10 bases spanning the gap. For the CDR3, the DNA is TGTGCCAGCAGCTTTACCGGGGAAGGCTACACCTTC. As protein: CASSFTGEGYTF.

J is TRBJ1-4 and V is TRBV5-6, with a tentative D call TRBD1 (5 bases). Between the trimmed V and J ends, which lost 2 bases and 8 bases, there was a span of 13 bases. The CDR3 is 14 amino acids. Looked up from germline, CDR1 is SGHDT and CDR2 is YYEEEE. CDR3 in DNA: TGTGCCAGCAGCTTATTCTCCGGGGGGGAAAAACTGTTTTTT. It yields the protein CASSLFSGGEKLFF.

The chain links TRBV18 to TRBJ2-3; TRBD2 might be the D (5 bases). The CDR3 runs to 14 residues. With 6 bases removed from V and 0 bases from J, the gap between germline ends came to 10 bases. Germline CDR1 and CDR2: KGHSH and LQKENI. The CDR3 nucleotides are TGTGCCAGCTCCCGGGGTACAAGCACAGATACGCAGTATTTT. It encodes CASSRGTSTDTQYF. The full variable domain, completed using reference TRBV18 and TRBJ2-3, is NAGVMQNPRHLVRRRGQEARLRCSPMKGHSHVYWYRQLPEEGLKFMVYLQKENIIDESGMPKERFSAEFPKEGPSILRIQQVVRGDSAAYFCASSRGTSTDTQYFGPGTRLTVL.

The count of this clone is one. Additional DNA sequences in this sample encode the identical CDR3. J is TRBJ1-5 and V is TRBV4-2; no definite D call. Germline-derived CDR1 and CDR2 are LGHNA and YNFKEQ. The CDR3 spans 13 residues. Trimming cost V 0 bases and J 5 bases, with 5 bases left between them. The CDR3 loop is CASSQDRDQPQHF. The CDR3 DNA reads as TGTGCCAGCAGCCAAGATCGAGATCAGCCCCAGCATTTT.

The V and J genes are TRBV9 and TRBJ2-1, with TRBD2 matching over 16 bases. Germline V CDR1 and CDR2: SGDLS, YYNGEE. This CDR3 has 16 amino acids. V was clipped by 4 bases and J by 8 bases; unmatched bases: 6. The CDR3 nucleotides are TGTGCCAGCAGCATGGGACTAGCGGGAGGGTCGGATGAGCAGTTCTTC. Its protein is CASSMGLAGGSDEQFF.

The chain has TRBV15 and TRBJ1-6; D possibly corresponds to TRBD1 (5 bases). V dropped 3 bases and J dropped 9 bases, with 12 bases sitting between them. The CDR3 covers 14 residues. Germline lookup yields CDR1 LNHNV and CDR2 YYDKDF (reference sequence). CDR3 loop: CATSRAREVSPLHF. In nucleotides, the CDR3 is TGTGCCACCAGCAGGGCCAGGGAGGTTTCACCCCTCCACTTT.

This chain uses TRBV24-1 with TRBJ2-5; 9 bases are a match to TRBD2. Germline CDR1 KGHDR, CDR2 SFDVKD. V lost 6 bases, J lost 4 bases, and 8 bases stayed unmatched. The CDR3 length is 15 residues. The CDR3 bases are TGTGCCACCAGTCATCGGACTAGCGATTCAGAGACCCAGTACTTC. Amino acids: CATSHRTSDSETQYF.